Listed below are T cell receptor beta chains from one sample, sequenced in a study of vaccination and CD4 T cells after COVID-19. Antigens of these TCRs are unknown. TCRdb reprocessed the PCR reads via MiXCR and lists one record per CDR3 protein. The sample holds about 12,000 distinct CDR3 sequences; roughly 34% are singletons and the top ten take 34%. Material: CD4+ T cells from blood, cultured in vitro, obtained before SARS-CoV-2 vaccination. The receptors were gathered from a human donor who received a COVID-19 vaccine. CDR3s leave out the opening cysteine and the closing phenylalanine or tryptophan.

v_gene	j_gene	CDR3aa
TRBV5-1	TRBJ1-4	ASSPGDITASWGLF
TRBV6-1	TRBJ2-5	ASKNLRGTQY
TRBV20-1	TRBJ1-3	SARDGEGRLGNTIY
TRBV24-1	TRBJ2-3	ATGRGFGTDTQY
TRBV6-1	TRBJ2-1	ASHSGGDYNEQF
TRBV5-1	TRBJ2-7	ASSLSGQTYEQY
TRBV7-9	TRBJ2-1	ASSPRGTSGAPYNEQF
TRBV7-6	TRBJ1-3	ASSSPGNTIY
TRBV2	TRBJ1-2	ASNAFSVWGYT
TRBV12-3/TRBV12-4	TRBJ2-3	ASSLGGGRTDTQY
TRBV7-3	TRBJ2-2	ASSYGGATGELF
TRBV20-1	TRBJ2-1	SARGLAGGNNEQF
TRBV10-3	TRBJ2-1	AISESSGGSYNEQF
TRBV20-1	TRBJ2-7	SASRTGGFDEQY
TRBV20-1	TRBJ2-1	SARAVGLSGGNNEQF
TRBV7-2	TRBJ2-3	ASSRIAGRADTQY
TRBV14	TRBJ1-4	ASSQTGGPNEKLF
TRBV27	TRBJ2-5	ASSPRFRGRIETQY
TRBV5-8	TRBJ1-6	ASSLVYGTGTNNSPLH
TRBV20-1	TRBJ2-1	SASMPRLYNEQF
TRBV15	TRBJ1-3	ATSRDGTSTGNTIY
TRBV5-6	TRBJ1-6	ASSFRGQASPLH
TRBV5-4	TRBJ2-1	ASSLDLRGDWNEQF
TRBV20-1	TRBJ2-1	SARLAGLSYNEQF
TRBV5-4	TRBJ1-1	ASSFDRETEAF
TRBV12-3/TRBV12-4	TRBJ2-3	ASILGGGNTDTQY
TRBV7-9	TRBJ2-5	ASSSTDRAETQY
TRBV19	TRBJ1-5	ASRDRGGLGNQPQH
TRBV28	TRBJ1-5	ASSKQGGSNQPQH
TRBV19	TRBJ2-3	ASKLAAYTDTQY
TRBV30	TRBJ2-7	AWSVTGSKVIYEQY
TRBV15	TRBJ2-3	ATSREEVSTDTQY
TRBV5-1	TRBJ1-1	ASSSGGDTEAF
TRBV19	TRBJ1-5	ASSRDRNNQPQH
TRBV25-1	TRBJ1-5	ASSEGSAGEFIGDQPQH
TRBV19	TRBJ1-2	ASSIVDSKISYT
TRBV4-2	TRBJ1-5	ASSQGAGNQPQH
TRBV24-1	TRBJ2-2	ATSDFGANTGELF